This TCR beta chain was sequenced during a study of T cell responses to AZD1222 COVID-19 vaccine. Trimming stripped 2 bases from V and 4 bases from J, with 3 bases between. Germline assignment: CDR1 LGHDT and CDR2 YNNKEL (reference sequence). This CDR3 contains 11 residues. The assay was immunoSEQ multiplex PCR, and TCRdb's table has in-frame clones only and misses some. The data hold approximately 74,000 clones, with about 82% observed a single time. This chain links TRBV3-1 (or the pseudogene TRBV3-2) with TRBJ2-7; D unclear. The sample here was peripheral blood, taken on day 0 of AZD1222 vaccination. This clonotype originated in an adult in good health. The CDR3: CASSQRYEQYF. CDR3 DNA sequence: TGTGCCAGCAGCCAAAGATACGAGCAGTACTTC.